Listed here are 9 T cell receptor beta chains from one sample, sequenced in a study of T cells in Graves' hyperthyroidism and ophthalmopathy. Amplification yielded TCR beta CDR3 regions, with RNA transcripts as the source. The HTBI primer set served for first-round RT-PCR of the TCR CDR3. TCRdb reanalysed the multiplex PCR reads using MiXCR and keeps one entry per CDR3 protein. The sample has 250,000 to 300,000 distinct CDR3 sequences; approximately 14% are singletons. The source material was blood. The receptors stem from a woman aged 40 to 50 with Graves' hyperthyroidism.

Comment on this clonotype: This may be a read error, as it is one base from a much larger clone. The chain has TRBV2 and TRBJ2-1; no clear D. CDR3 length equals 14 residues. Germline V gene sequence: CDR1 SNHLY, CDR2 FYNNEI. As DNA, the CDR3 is TGTGCCAGCAGTGAGTCCGGGTCCTTCAATGGGCAGTTCTTC. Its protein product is CASSESGSFNGQFF. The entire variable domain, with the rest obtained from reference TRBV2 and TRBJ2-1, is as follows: EPEVTQTPSHQVTQMGQEVILRCVPISNHLYFYWYRQILGQKVEFLVSFYNNEISEKSEIFDDQFSVERPDGSNFTLKIRSTKLEDSAMYFCASSESGSFNGQFFGPGTRLTVL.

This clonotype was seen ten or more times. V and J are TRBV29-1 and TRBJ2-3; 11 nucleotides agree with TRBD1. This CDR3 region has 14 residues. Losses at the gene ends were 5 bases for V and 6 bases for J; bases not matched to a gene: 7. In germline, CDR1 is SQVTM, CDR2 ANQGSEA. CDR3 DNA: TGCAGCGTTAGACCGGACAGGGGGCTGGATACGCAGTATTTT. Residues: CSVRPDRGLDTQYF.

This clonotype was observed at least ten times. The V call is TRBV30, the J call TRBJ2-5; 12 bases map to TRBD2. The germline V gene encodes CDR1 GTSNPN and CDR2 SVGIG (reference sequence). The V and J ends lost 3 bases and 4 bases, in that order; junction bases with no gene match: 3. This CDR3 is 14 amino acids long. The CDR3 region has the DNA TGTGCCTGGAGGCCGGGACTAGCGGGAGAGACCCAGTACTTC. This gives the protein CAWRPGLAGETQYF.

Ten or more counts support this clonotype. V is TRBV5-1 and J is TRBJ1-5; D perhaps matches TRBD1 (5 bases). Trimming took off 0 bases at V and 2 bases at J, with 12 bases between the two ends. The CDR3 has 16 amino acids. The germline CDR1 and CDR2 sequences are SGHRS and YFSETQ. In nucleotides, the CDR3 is TGCGCCAGCAGCTTGGGAGGGGCGGGGGGCAATCAGCCCCAGCATTTT. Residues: CASSLGGAGGNQPQHF.

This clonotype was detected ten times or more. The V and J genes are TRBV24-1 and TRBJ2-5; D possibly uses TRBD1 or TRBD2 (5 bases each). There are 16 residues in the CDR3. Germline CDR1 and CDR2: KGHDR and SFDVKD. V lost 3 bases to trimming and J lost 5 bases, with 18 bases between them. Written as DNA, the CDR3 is TGTGCCACCAGTGATAGGGGACCGGGTCGGCCGGAGACCCAGTACTTC. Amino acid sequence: CATSDRGPGRPETQYF.

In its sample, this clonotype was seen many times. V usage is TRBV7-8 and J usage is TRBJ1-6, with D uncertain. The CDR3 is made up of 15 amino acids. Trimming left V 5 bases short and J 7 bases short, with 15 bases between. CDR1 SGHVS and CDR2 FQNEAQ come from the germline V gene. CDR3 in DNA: TGTGCCAGCAGCCCTCCAAGGGTCCGCAATTCACCCCTCCACTTT. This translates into CASSPPRVRNSPLHF.

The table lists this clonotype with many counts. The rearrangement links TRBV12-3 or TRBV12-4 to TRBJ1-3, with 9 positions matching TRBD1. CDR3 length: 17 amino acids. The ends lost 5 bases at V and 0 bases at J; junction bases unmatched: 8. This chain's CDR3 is CASSQGQGTYSGNTIYF. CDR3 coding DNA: TGTGCCAGCAGTCAGGGACAGGGAACCTACTCTGGAAACACCATATATTTT.

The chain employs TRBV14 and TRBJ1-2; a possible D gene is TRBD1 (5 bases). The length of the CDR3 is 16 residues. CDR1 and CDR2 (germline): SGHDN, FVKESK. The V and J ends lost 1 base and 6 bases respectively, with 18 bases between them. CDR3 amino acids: CASSQVQRDPADGYTF. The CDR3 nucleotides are TGTGCCAGCAGCCAAGTGCAAAGGGACCCAGCAGATGGCTACACCTTC.

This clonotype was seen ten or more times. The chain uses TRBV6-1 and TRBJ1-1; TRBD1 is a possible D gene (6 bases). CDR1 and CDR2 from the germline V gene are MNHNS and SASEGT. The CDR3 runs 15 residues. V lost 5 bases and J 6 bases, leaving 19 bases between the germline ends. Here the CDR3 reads CASSRTAVAFPEAFF. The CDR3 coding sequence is TGTGCCAGCAGTCGGACAGCCGTGGCGTTCCCTGAAGCTTTCTTT.